Given below is one T cell receptor (beta chain) in context. Looked up from germline, CDR1 is SGHDT and CDR2 is YYEEEE. The CDR3 covers 16 residues. Trimming pared 1 base from V and 0 bases from J, leaving 11 bases between. The data derive from a study of T cell changes during pregnancy in multiple sclerosis. The repertoire was sequenced with immunoSEQ multiplex PCR; TCRdb's copy has only in-frame clones and lacks some. The sample yields some 25,000 clones, approximately 90% seen once. This chain links TRBV5-6 with TRBJ1-5; D is possibly TRBD1 (6 bases). This sample comprised CD4+ T cells from peripheral blood mononuclear cells, obtained in the first trimester of pregnancy. The origin of this receptor is a female donor in good health, enrolled as a control in a pregnancy study. The CDR3 here is CASSLNRGYSNQPQHF. CDR3 nucleotides: TGTGCCAGCAGCTTGAATAGGGGGTATAGCAATCAGCCCCAGCATTTT.